The 30 T cell receptor beta chains below come from one sample, sequenced in a study of blood T cell repertoires in COVID-19. Repertoires were generated with immunoSEQ multiplex PCR, while TCRdb's copy carries only in-frame clones and drops some. The table records approximately 160,000 clones, approximately 82% of them present only once. Material for sequencing was PBMCs or T cells enriched from blood (not recorded which). Every receptor here comes from a woman aged 45-65 years in a cohort exposed to, infected with or recovered from COVID-19 (not recorded which).

J is TRBJ1-4 and V is TRBV19; 8 bases match TRBD1. Per germline, CDR1 LNHDA and CDR2 SQIVND (reference sequence). The CDR3 loop spans 15 amino acids. The V segment lost 5 bases and the J segment 6 bases; nucleotides outside the gene matches: 8. The CDR3 spells CASSSTGAVDEKLFF. In nucleotides, the CDR3 is TGTGCCAGTAGTTCGACAGGGGCAGTAGATGAAAAACTGTTTTTT.

The rearrangement links TRBV5-4 to TRBJ2-3; 8 nucleotides match TRBD2. Trimming cost V 4 bases and J 3 bases; bases outside gene matches: 16. The CDR3 totals 18 residues. Germline CDR1 SGHNT, CDR2 YYREEE (reference sequence). CDR3 nucleotide sequence: TGTGCCAGCAGCCTGGGGGGCTGGAGCGGGGGAGGGACAGATACGCAGTATTTT. Translating it yields CASSLGGWSGGGTDTQYF.

The V and J genes are TRBV7-8 and TRBJ1-4, with 9 positions matching TRBD1. CDR3 length equals 16 residues. V shed 1 base, J shed 6 bases, and the junction held 6 bases outside the gene matches. The germline V gene encodes CDR1 SGHVS and CDR2 FQNEAQ. The CDR3 here is CASSLGVGQGHEKLFF. CDR3 coding DNA: TGTGCCAGCAGCTTAGGGGTGGGACAGGGTCATGAAAAACTGTTTTTT.

J is TRBJ1-3 and V is TRBV6-2 or TRBV6-3; 7 bases align to TRBD1. V trimming: 4 bases; J trimming: 4 bases; junction bases outside the gene matches: 10. The CDR3 totals 16 residues. Germline assignment: CDR1 MNHEY and CDR2 SVGEGT. The chain's CDR3 is CASSSVVRGYGNTIYF. The CDR3 DNA reads TGTGCCAGCAGTTCGGTCGTCAGGGGGTACGGAAACACCATATATTTT.

The chain uses TRBV6-6 and TRBJ2-1; D is possibly TRBD1 (5 bases). The CDR3 length is 13 residues. V lost 7 bases and J 8 bases, leaving 15 bases between the germline ends. Per germline, CDR1 MNHNY and CDR2 SVGAGI (reference sequence). The CDR3 is CASTRDLWDEQFF. As DNA, the CDR3 is TGTGCCAGCACCAGGGATTTGTGGGATGAGCAGTTCTTC.

This clone was seen just once. The rearrangement uses TRBV30 and TRBJ1-5; the match to TRBD1 covers 10 bases. The CDR3 has 13 residues. Germline V gene lookup returns CDR1 GTSNPN and CDR2 SVGIG (reference sequence). Trimming removed 5 bases from V and 8 bases from J; junction bases left unmatched: 6. This CDR3 reads CAWGTGDNEPQHF. The CDR3 bases are TGTGCCTGGGGGACAGGGGATAACGAGCCCCAGCATTTT. The full variable domain, completed using reference TRBV30 and TRBJ1-5, is SQTIHQWPATLVQPVGSPLSLECTVEGTSNPNLYWYRQAAGRGLQLLFYSVGIGQISSEVPQNLSASRPQDRQFILSSKKLLLSDSGFYLCAWGTGDNEPQHFGDGTRLSIL.

The chain carries TRBV9 and TRBJ1-2, with 8 bases lining up with TRBD1. With V trimmed by 4 bases and J by 8 bases, 10 bases remained unmatched. The CDR3 is made up of 14 amino acids. Germline CDR1 SGDLS, CDR2 YYNGEE. CDR3 coding DNA: TGTGCCAGCAGCTTAACCACAGGGGGTGGCGGCTACACCTTC. Its protein product is CASSLTTGGGGYTF.

The rearrangement joins TRBV7-3 to TRBJ2-2, with 8 bases that match TRBD2. The V and J ends lost 4 bases and 6 bases, in that order; junction bases with no gene match: 10. Germline values: CDR1 SGHTA, CDR2 FQGTGA. The CDR3 length is 16 residues. This CDR3 reads CASSSLGLVGSGELFF. For the CDR3, the DNA is TGTGCCAGCAGCTCCCTGGGACTAGTTGGTTCCGGGGAGCTGTTTTTT.

A single count supports this clone. The chain carries TRBV6-2 or TRBV6-3 and TRBJ2-7, with unresolved D. Germline lookup yields CDR1 MNHEY and CDR2 SVGEGT. This CDR3 region has 12 residues. Trimming left V 2 bases short and J 3 bases short, with 5 bases between. CDR3 DNA: TGTGCCAGCAGTTACGCGCTCTACGAGCAGTACTTC. This sequence encodes CASSYALYEQYF.

The rearrangement links TRBV7-2 to TRBJ1-4; TRBD1 matches at 8 bases. V gave up 6 bases and J gave up 7 bases; unmatched junction bases: 4. The CDR3 consists of 13 residues. The germline V gene has CDR1 SGHTA and CDR2 FQGNSA. CDR3 nucleotide sequence: TGTGCCAGCAGTCGACAGGGGTTTGAAAAACTGTTTTTT. Protein sequence: CASSRQGFEKLFF.

The chain uses TRBV5-1 and TRBJ1-4; D is unclear. In germline, CDR1 is SGHRS, CDR2 YFSETQ. V gave up 4 bases and J gave up 11 bases, with 12 bases separating them. The CDR3 contains 12 residues. The CDR3 nucleotides are TGCGCCAGCAGCCTGGAGGGAGGGAAACTGTTTTTT. Residues: CASSLEGGKLFF.

The chain has TRBV6-1 and TRBJ2-7, with 8 bases lining up with TRBD2. This CDR3 has 12 residues. Germline CDR1 is MNHNS and CDR2 is SASEGT. V dropped 10 bases and J dropped 5; count of bases not matched to a gene: 7. CDR3 amino acids: CATGRVRDEQYF. The CDR3 bases are TGTGCCACCGGGAGGGTCCGAGACGAGCAGTACTTC.

The CDR3 region is CASSVGTGADEKLFF. DNA for the CDR3: TGTGCCAGCAGCGTAGGGACAGGGGCCGATGAAAAACTGTTTTTT. The V call is TRBV9, the J call TRBJ1-4, with 9 bases identical to TRBD1. The ends lost 0 bases at V and 6 bases at J; junction bases unmatched: 3. The CDR3 totals 15 residues. CDR1 and CDR2 from the germline V gene are SGDLS and YYNGEE.

The gene calls are TRBV30 and TRBJ2-1, with a tentative D call TRBD2 (5 bases). V was clipped by 8 bases and J by 1 base, with 12 bases between them. Germline CDR1 GTSNPN, CDR2 SVGIG (reference sequence). The CDR3 totals 13 residues. This chain's CDR3 is CAGERRSYNEQFF. The DNA for the CDR3 is TGTGCCGGGGAGCGACGGTCCTACAATGAGCAGTTCTTC.

The chain recombines TRBV2 with TRBJ1-4; unclear D gene. This CDR3 is 15 amino acids long. CDR1 and CDR2 from the germline V gene are SNHLY and FYNNEI. V lost 5 bases and J lost 0, with 10 bases in between. The CDR3 nucleotides are TGTGCCAGCAGTAAGGAGTCCTCAACTAATGAAAAACTGTTTTTT. Its translation is CASSKESSTNEKLFF.

This rearrangement joins TRBV7-6 to TRBJ2-3; 12 bases fit TRBD1. Trimming cost V 4 bases and J 3 bases; bases outside gene matches: 5. The germline V gene has CDR1 SGHVS and CDR2 FNYEAQ. CDR3 length: 16 residues. The CDR3 sequence: CASSSLGQGATDTQYF. CDR3 DNA: TGTGCCAGCAGCTCCCTGGGACAGGGGGCGACAGATACGCAGTATTTT.

The CDR3 DNA follows: TGTGCCAGCAGGTTGACAGGGCCCCCAGAGACCCAGTACTTC. Encoded protein: CASRLTGPPETQYF. J is TRBJ2-5 and V is TRBV2; 7 bases are shared with TRBD1. Germline CDR1 reads SNHLY; CDR2 reads FYNNEI. This CDR3 spans 14 amino acids. Germline trimming cut 6 bases from V and 4 bases from J; bases unmatched to any gene: 8.

The rearrangement joins TRBV3-1 (or the pseudogene TRBV3-2) to TRBJ1-6, with a possible D match to TRBD1 (5 bases). V shed 1 base and J shed 9 bases, with 16 bases lying between them. The germline gives CDR1 LGHDT, CDR2 YNNKEL (reference sequence). The CDR3 extends over 16 amino acids. CDR3: CASSQGAGKSRSPLHF. Here the CDR3 DNA reads TGTGCCAGCAGCCAAGGGGCAGGGAAATCACGTTCACCCCTCCACTTT.

This chain links TRBV5-4 with TRBJ1-1; weak D call: TRBD1 (5 bases). Trimming shortened V by 4 bases and J by 10 bases, and 20 bases separated the two germline ends. The germline V gene has CDR1 SGHNT and CDR2 YYREEE (reference sequence). The CDR3 spans 14 residues. The CDR3, as DNA: TGTGCCAGCAGCCCTAAGGACCACCCCGGGGGAGCTTTCTTT. Translated, it gives CASSPKDHPGGAFF.

V is TRBV30 and J is TRBJ1-5; no clear D gene. V was shortened by 5 bases and J by 3 bases, with 8 bases between the two germline ends. There are 12 residues in the CDR3. The germline V gene has CDR1 GTSNPN and CDR2 SVGIG (reference sequence). The CDR3 reads CAWANSNQPQHF. In nucleotides, the CDR3 is TGTGCCTGGGCCAACTCCAATCAGCCCCAGCATTTT.

This chain uses TRBV25-1 with TRBJ1-2, with D perhaps TRBD1 (5 bases). Trimming took off 3 bases at V and 3 bases at J, with 11 bases between the two ends. Per the germline V gene, CDR1 is MGHDK and CDR2 is SYGVNS. The CDR3 covers 14 residues. CDR3 region: CASSEGGIYYGYTF. DNA for the CDR3: TGTGCCAGCAGTGAGGGGGGGATCTACTATGGCTACACCTTC.

This chain uses TRBV5-1 with TRBJ2-7; 8 positions agree with TRBD2. Trimming removed 2 bases from V and 1 base from J; junction bases left unmatched: 5. The CDR3 runs to 15 residues. The germline V gene has CDR1 SGHRS and CDR2 YFSETQ. The DNA of the CDR3 is TGCGCCAGCAGCTTATCTAGCGGGTTTTCCTACGAGCAGTACTTC. This gives the protein CASSLSSGFSYEQYF.

The V call is TRBV21-1, the J call TRBJ1-1; the table calls TRBD1, which could not be checked here. TRBV21-1 counts as a pseudogene. The CDR3 runs to 17 residues. The CDR3, as DNA: TGTGCCAGCAGCAAAGAGGGTTTGGAGGGGGCCTACACTGAAGCTTTCTTT. It is translated as CASSKEGLEGAYTEAFF.

This clone was observed a single time. The rearrangement uses TRBV5-1 and TRBJ1-2; D is perhaps TRBD1 (5 bases). Germline V lookup: CDR1 SGHRS, CDR2 YFSETQ. V lost 4 bases and J 4 bases, leaving 17 bases between the germline ends. The CDR3 spans 15 residues. In DNA, the CDR3 is TGCGCCAGCAGCGCCTCGGGTGGGGGAGGCTATGGCTACACCTTC. It specifies CASSASGGGGYGYTF. The full variable domain, completed using reference TRBV5-1 and TRBJ1-2, is KAGVTQTPRYLIKTRGQQVTLSCSPISGHRSVSWYQQTPGQGLQFLFEYFSETQRNKGNFPGRFSGRQFSNSRSEMNVSTLELGDSALYLCASSASGGGGYGYTFGSGTRLTVV.

By frequency in the sample, this clone is large. The J gene is TRBJ1-6, the V gene TRBV23-1; weak D call: TRBD1 (5 bases). TRBV23-1 falls under the ORF class, with uncertain function. V lost 1 base and J lost 3, with 16 bases in between. The CDR3 is made up of 18 amino acids. For the CDR3, the DNA is TGCGCCAGCAGTCAATTGCTCCGGGGGGAACTCTATAATTCACCCCTCCACTTT. It translates to CASSQLLRGELYNSPLHF.

This clone was observed a single time. The chain carries TRBV18 and TRBJ1-2; TRBD1 might be the D (6 bases). Per germline, CDR1 KGHSH and CDR2 LQKENI. The CDR3 has 16 amino acids. The V and J ends lost 2 bases and 2 bases respectively, with 15 bases between them. In DNA, the CDR3 is TGTGCCAGCTCACCAATATCCGCCACAGGGAACTATGGCTACACCTTC. It yields the protein CASSPISATGNYGYTF.

CDR3 in amino acids: CASSSSGTGEAFF. The CDR3 region has the DNA TGTGCCAGCAGTTCATCAGGGACAGGGGAAGCTTTCTTT. V usage is TRBV6-5 and J usage is TRBJ1-1, with 9 bases fitting TRBD1. This CDR3 spans 13 amino acids. Trimming at V came to 4 bases and at J to 8 bases, leaving 5 bases not matched to a gene. CDR1 MNHEY and CDR2 SVGAGI come from the germline V gene.

Worth noting for this clone: Other DNA sequences of this sample code for an identical CDR3. The rearrangement links TRBV29-1 to TRBJ1-5; D unresolved. Per germline, CDR1 SQVTM and CDR2 ANQGSEA. The CDR3 consists of 12 residues. Trimming stripped 4 bases from V and 4 bases from J, with 8 bases between. DNA of the CDR3: TGCAGCGTTGGGCAGGTTAATCAGCCCCAGCATTTT. This encodes CSVGQVNQPQHF.

This clone was recorded once. One end of the junction fails to match germline, which may point to a read error. The chain carries TRBV6-2 or TRBV6-3 and TRBJ2-6, with D possibly matching TRBD1 (5 bases). Germline-derived CDR1 and CDR2 are MNHEY and SVGEGT. This CDR3 is 15 amino acids long. The CDR3 loop reads CASSLEDSGANVPTF. As DNA, the CDR3 is TGTGCCAGCAGCCTAGAAGATTCTGGGGCCAACGTCCCGACTTTC.

The chain uses TRBV7-6 and TRBJ1-4, with D unresolved. The V and J ends lost 5 bases and 0 bases respectively, with 19 bases between them. Per germline, CDR1 SGHVS and CDR2 FNYEAQ. The CDR3 totals 18 residues. As DNA, the CDR3 is TGTGCCAGCAGCGACACATCGAACGGGGAATCAACTAATGAAAAACTGTTTTTT. This encodes CASSDTSNGESTNEKLFF.